This T cell receptor (beta chain) is from a study of shared clonotypes between healthy human individuals. Study-level points and caveats: Rarefaction curves obtained for sorted subsets showed sequencing incomplete despite large depth. Shared clonotypes across all four donors exceeded non-shared ones in generation probability.

Points on this clone: Its specificity is not known.

This CDR3 comprises 11 residues. Germline-derived CDR1 and CDR2 are LNHDA and SQIVND (reference sequence). Trimming left V 7 bases short and J 5 bases short, with 8 bases between. It was CD45RO-negative cells, positively selected for CCR7, that made up naive CD8 cells, with terminally differentiated effector memory CD45RA+ cells excluded. Repertoires were generated with immunoSEQ multiplex PCR, while TCRdb's copy carries only in-frame clones and drops some. Here the sample spans around 2.1 million clones, about 93% being singletons. The TCR comes from a man younger than 30 in good health. Some clones in this sample may be carry-over from other donors' samples. Sequenced input: naive CD8+ T cells from PBMCs. The V gene is TRBV19, the J gene TRBJ2-5; D uncertain. CDR3 loop: CASTAAETQYF. The DNA of the CDR3 is TGTGCCAGTACCGCCGCCGAGACCCAGTACTTC.